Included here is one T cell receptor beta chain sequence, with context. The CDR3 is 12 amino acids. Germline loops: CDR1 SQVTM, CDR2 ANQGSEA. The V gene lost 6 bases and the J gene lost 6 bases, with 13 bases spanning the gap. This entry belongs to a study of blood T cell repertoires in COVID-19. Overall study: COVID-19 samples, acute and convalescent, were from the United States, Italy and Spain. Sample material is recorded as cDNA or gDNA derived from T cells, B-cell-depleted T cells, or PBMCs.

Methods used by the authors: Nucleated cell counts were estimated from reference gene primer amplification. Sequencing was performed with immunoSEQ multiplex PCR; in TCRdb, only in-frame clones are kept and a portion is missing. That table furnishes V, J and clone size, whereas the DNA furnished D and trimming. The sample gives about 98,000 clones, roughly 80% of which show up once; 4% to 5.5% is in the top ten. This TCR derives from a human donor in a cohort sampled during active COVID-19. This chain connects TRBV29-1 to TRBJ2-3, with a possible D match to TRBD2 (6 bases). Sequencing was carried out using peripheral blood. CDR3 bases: TGCAGCGTGCTTGGCGGGGTGGATACGCAGTATTTT. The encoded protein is CSVLGGVDTQYF.